These T cell receptor beta chains were read from a single sample in a study of shared clonotypes between healthy human individuals. Clones were sequenced by immunoSEQ multiplex PCR, and TCRdb holds only the in-frame ones, with some missing. Here the sample spans some 1.1 million clones, 70% to 80% being singletons. Sequencing was performed on memory CD4+ T cells from PBMCs. Receptors were obtained from a man aged 18 to 30 in good health. Some clones in this sample may be carry-over from other donors' samples. Each CDR3 is given with its conserved first and last residue. D genes are given only for firm matches. For some rows the clone size is stated as once, few or many, or as a class when expanded; others skip it.

V: TRBV7-7; D: .; size: .; J: TRBJ2-1; DNA: TGTGCCAGCAGCCCCAAACCGGGCAATGAGCAGTTCTTC; CDR3: CASSPKPGNEQFF
V: TRBV5-1; D: .; size: .; J: TRBJ2-7; DNA: TGCGCCAGCAGCTTGGGGCTGACAGCCGACTCCTACGAGCAGTACTTC; CDR3: CASSLGLTADSYEQYF
V: TRBV6-1; D: TRBD1; size: .; J: TRBJ1-1; DNA: TGTGCCGGGAGGACAGGCTTGAACACTGAAGCTTTCTTT; CDR3: CAGRTGLNTEAFF
V: TRBV29-1; D: TRBD1; size: .; J: TRBJ2-7; DNA: TGCAGCGTCCGTGGGTCAGGGGGCTCCTACGAGCAGTACTTC; CDR3: CSVRGSGGSYEQYF
V: TRBV11-1; D: .; size: .; J: TRBJ2-6; DNA: TGTGCCAGCAGCTTAGTCCCCGCGGGGAGCGGGGCCAACGTCCTGACTTTC; CDR3: CASSLVPAGSGANVLTF
V: TRBV7-9; D: .; size: once; J: TRBJ1-1; DNA: TGTGCCAGCAGCTTAGGAGCGGGCCAGGTCACTGAAGCTTTCTTT; CDR3: CASSLGAGQVTEAFF
V: TRBV5-1; D: TRBD1; size: .; J: TRBJ1-1; DNA: TGCGCCAGCAGCTCCGGGACAGGGGGCCGGGGCACTGAAGCTTTCTTT; CDR3: CASSSGTGGRGTEAFF
V: TRBV19; D: .; size: few; J: TRBJ1-1; DNA: TGTGCCAGTATGTCGGGCAGTGTGCTCACTGAAGCTTTCTTT; CDR3: CASMSGSVLTEAFF
V: TRBV7-2; D: TRBD2; size: .; J: TRBJ2-7; DNA: TGTGCCAGCAGCTTAGGACTAGCGGGACACGAGCAGTACTTC; CDR3: CASSLGLAGHEQYF
V: TRBV28; D: TRBD1; size: many; J: TRBJ2-7; DNA: TGTGCCAGCAGTTTCTCAGGGACAGGGTCCGGCGAGCAGTACTTC; CDR3: CASSFSGTGSGEQYF
V: TRBV7-3; D: .; size: .; J: TRBJ1-1; DNA: TGTGCCAGCAGCTTGGGGGCCCCCTGGTCTTCGGAAGCTTTCTTT; CDR3: CASSLGAPWSSEAFF
V: TRBV5-4; D: .; size: .; J: TRBJ1-3; DNA: TGTGCCAGCAGCTCCAGATCTGGAAACACCATATATTTT; CDR3: CASSSRSGNTIYF
V: TRBV7-3; D: .; size: .; J: TRBJ2-2; DNA: TGTGCCAGCAGCCTGGACCCGAACACCGGGGAGCTGTTTTTT; CDR3: CASSLDPNTGELFF
V: TRBV28; D: TRBD2; size: .; J: TRBJ2-2; DNA: TGTGCCAGCCAGCGGGAGAACACCGGGGAGCTGTTTTTT; CDR3: CASQRENTGELFF
V: TRBV11-3; D: TRBD2; size: .; J: TRBJ2-3; DNA: TGTGCCAGCAGCTTAGAGCGGGAGTCAGATACGCAGTATTTT; CDR3: CASSLERESDTQYF
V: TRBV2; D: TRBD2; size: .; J: TRBJ2-5; DNA: TGTGCCAGCAGTGAACTAGCGGGAGGGCCCGGGACCCAGTACTTC; CDR3: CASSELAGGPGTQYF
V: TRBV5-1; D: .; size: once; J: TRBJ2-3; DNA: TGCGCCAGCAGCTTGGGTCTTCCCGGCACAGATACGCAGTATTTT; CDR3: CASSLGLPGTDTQYF
V: TRBV29-1; D: TRBD2; size: .; J: TRBJ2-3; DNA: TGCAGCGTTGCTAGCGGGAGGATGACAGATACGCAGTATTTT; CDR3: CSVASGRMTDTQYF
V: TRBV30; D: TRBD2; size: .; J: TRBJ2-7; DNA: TGTGCCTGGAGTCCCCCTAGCGGGAGTCTCTACGAGCAGTACTTC; CDR3: CAWSPPSGSLYEQYF
V: TRBV18; D: .; size: .; J: TRBJ1-1; DNA: TGTGCCAGCTCACTTACCGGGACGGGGAACACTGAAGCTTTCTTT; CDR3: CASSLTGTGNTEAFF
V: TRBV9; D: TRBD2; size: .; J: TRBJ2-3; DNA: TGTGCCAGCAGCGGGACTAGCTTATCAGATACGCAGTATTTT; CDR3: CASSGTSLSDTQYF
V: TRBV19; D: TRBD1; size: few; J: TRBJ1-2; DNA: TGTGCCAGTAGTATAAGGGACAGAGCGCCAGAGGGCTATGGCTACACCTTC; CDR3: CASSIRDRAPEGYGYTF
V: TRBV5-1; D: .; size: once; J: TRBJ2-2; DNA: TGCGCCAGCAGCTTGATCGGTTCTCGGAACACCGGGGAGCTGTTTTTT; CDR3: CASSLIGSRNTGELFF
V: TRBV2; D: .; size: .; J: TRBJ2-4; DNA: TGTGCCAGCAGTGAGGGTGTTCGCAGCAAAAACATTCAGTACTTC; CDR3: CASSEGVRSKNIQYF
V: TRBV28; D: TRBD2; size: .; J: TRBJ2-2; DNA: TGTGCCAGCAGTTCCCCGTTGGCTAGCGGGTACCCCGGGGAGCTGTTTTTT; CDR3: CASSSPLASGYPGELFF
V: TRBV20-1; D: .; size: .; J: TRBJ1-1; DNA: TGCAGTGCTCATGGGGGGACTGAAGCTTTCTTT; CDR3: CSAHGGTEAFF
V: TRBV30; D: .; size: few; J: TRBJ2-1; DNA: TGTGCCTGGAGTGAAGGCGGCACCTACAATGAGCAGTTCTTC; CDR3: CAWSEGGTYNEQFF
V: TRBV4-1; D: .; size: .; J: TRBJ2-7; DNA: TGCGCCAGCAGCCAAGCTGGGCAGGGTTTCTACGAGCAGTACTTC; CDR3: CASSQAGQGFYEQYF
V: TRBV5-1; D: .; size: .; J: TRBJ2-3; DNA: TGCGCCAGCAGCTTGGGGGACTTCACAGATACGCAGTATTTT; CDR3: CASSLGDFTDTQYF
V: TRBV4-2; D: .; size: few; J: TRBJ2-7; DNA: TGTGCCAGCAGCCAAGGGGCAGGACCAACAAACTTC; CDR3: CASSQGAGPTNF
V: TRBV7-3; D: TRBD2; size: few; J: TRBJ2-1; DNA: TGTGCCAGCAGCAAAGGGACTAGCGGGAGGGCCCCCTACAATGAGCAGTTCTTC; CDR3: CASSKGTSGRAPYNEQFF
V: TRBV7-3; D: .; size: .; J: TRBJ2-5; DNA: TGTGCCAGCAGCTCGGGAGTAGGGGAGACCCAGTACTTC; CDR3: CASSSGVGETQYF
V: TRBV6-6; D: .; size: .; J: TRBJ1-5; DNA: TGTGCCAGCACTTTATTCGGCAATCAGCCCCAGCATTTT; CDR3: CASTLFGNQPQHF
V: TRBV28; D: .; size: .; J: TRBJ1-5; DNA: TGTGCCAGCAGTTTAGGGGGTCTGCCCCAGCATTTT; CDR3: CASSLGGLPQHF
V: TRBV4-3; D: .; size: .; J: TRBJ2-7; DNA: TGCGCCAGCAGCCCGGGGGTGACTATCCCCTACGAGCAGTACTTC; CDR3: CASSPGVTIPYEQYF
V: TRBV5-4; D: .; size: once; J: TRBJ1-4; DNA: TGTGCCAGCAGCGCGGGGCAAAATGAAAAACTGTTTTTT; CDR3: CASSAGQNEKLFF
V: TRBV30; D: TRBD1; size: .; J: TRBJ1-5; DNA: TGTGCCTGGAGTGACCGGGACAGTAGCAATCAGCCCCAGCATTTT; CDR3: CAWSDRDSSNQPQHF